These 21 T cell receptor beta chains originate from one sample sequenced in a study of T cell responses to AZD1222 COVID-19 vaccine. The assay was immunoSEQ multiplex PCR, and TCRdb's table has in-frame clones only and misses some. Of 150,000 to 200,000 clones listed, almost 95% are singletons. The source material was peripheral blood, sampled on day 0 of AZD1222 vaccination. The receptors originated from an adult in good health.

The V gene is TRBV30, the J gene TRBJ1-1; tentatively, D is TRBD1 (6 bases). CDR3 length: 13 amino acids. CDR1 and CDR2 (germline): GTSNPN, SVGIG (reference sequence). The ends were cut back, 2 bases at V and 1 base at J, with 8 bases in the middle. Written as DNA, the CDR3 is TGTGCCTGGAGTAAACAGGGGAACACTGAAGCTTTCTTT. This codes for CAWSKQGNTEAFF.

The V call is TRBV7-2, the J call TRBJ1-5; weak D call: TRBD1 (6 bases). Germline CDR1 and CDR2: SGHTA and FQGNSA. This CDR3 contains 17 residues. Trimming left V 5 bases short and J 2 bases short, with 19 bases between. The CDR3 spells CASSAAGGRVGNQPQHF. In DNA form, the CDR3 reads TGTGCCAGCAGCGCAGCGGGGGGGCGGGTTGGCAATCAGCCCCAGCATTTT. Filled out from reference TRBV7-2 and TRBJ1-5, the complete variable domain reads GAGVSQSPSNKVTEKGKDVELRCDPISGHTALYWYRQSLGQGLEFLIYFQGNSAPDKSGLPSDRFSAERTGGSVSTLTIQRTQQEDSAVYLCASSAAGGRVGNQPQHFGDGTRLSIL.

The chain combines TRBV3-1 (or the pseudogene TRBV3-2) with TRBJ1-1, with D possibly being TRBD1 (5 bases). There are 13 residues in the CDR3. Germline V gene data show CDR1 as LGHDT and CDR2 as YNNKEL (reference sequence). V lost 1 base and J lost 10, with 13 bases in between. The CDR3 protein is CASSQGGSPGAFF. The CDR3 bases are TGTGCCAGCAGCCAAGGGGGCTCCCCTGGAGCTTTCTTT.

For the CDR3, the DNA is TGTGCCAGCAGCTGGACAGGGCTGAACACTGAAGCTTTCTTT. This sequence encodes CASSWTGLNTEAFF. The V and J genes are TRBV4-2 and TRBJ1-1; 8 nucleotides line up with TRBD1. J was trimmed by 0 bases and V by 5 bases; bases with no gene match: 2. Germline assignment: CDR1 LGHNA and CDR2 YNFKEQ. This CDR3 spans 14 amino acids.

This chain connects TRBV5-8 to TRBJ2-7, with TRBD1 matching over 11 bases. This CDR3 has 15 residues. V gave up 3 bases and J gave up 1 base; unmatched junction bases: 3. CDR1 and CDR2 (germline): SGHTS, YDEGEE. CDR3 bases: TGTGCCAGCAGCTCGGGACAGGGGGTATCCTACGAGCAGTACTTC. Its protein is CASSSGQGVSYEQYF.

This rearrangement joins TRBV7-3 to TRBJ2-1; D uncertain. V gave up 5 bases and J gave up 3 bases, with 8 bases separating them. The CDR3 has 13 amino acids. Germline values: CDR1 SGHTA, CDR2 FQGTGA. CDR3 nucleotides: TGTGCCAGCAGCCCCCAGGTCTACAATGAGCAGTTCTTC. This encodes CASSPQVYNEQFF.

This chain connects TRBV4-1 to TRBJ2-1; D not resolved. This CDR3 comprises 16 residues. V lost 1 base and J 4 bases, leaving 14 bases between the germline ends. The germline V gene has CDR1 MGHRA and CDR2 YSYEKL. The CDR3 is CASSQAFRTQYNEQFF. The CDR3 DNA reads TGCGCCAGCAGCCAAGCTTTTCGGACGCAATACAATGAGCAGTTCTTC.

V usage is TRBV28 and J usage is TRBJ1-2; D unresolved. Germline V gene sequence: CDR1 MDHEN, CDR2 SYDVKM. The CDR3 consists of 13 residues. Trimming cost V 7 bases and J 4 bases, with 13 bases left between them. The CDR3 nucleotides are TGTGCCAGCAATCGGGAGCTAGCCTATGGCTACACCTTC. It codes for CASNRELAYGYTF.

This clone was seen once. The chain carries TRBV19 and TRBJ1-1; weak D call: TRBD1 (6 bases). The CDR3 length is 14 residues. Deletions cut 8 bases from V and 6 bases from J, with 19 bases between. CDR1 is LNHDA and CDR2 is SQIVND in the germline V gene (reference sequence). In nucleotides, the CDR3 is TGTGCCAGTCACGTCCGGGGGGCCCCCCCTGAAGCTTTCTTT. Protein sequence: CASHVRGAPPEAFF.

This chain links TRBV28 with TRBJ1-5; TRBD1 might be the D (5 bases). The V gene's germline CDR1 is MDHEN and CDR2 SYDVKM. The V gene lost 3 bases and the J gene lost 7 bases, with 13 bases spanning the gap. The CDR3 has 14 residues. CDR3 loop: CASSFFVQGQPQHF. CDR3 in DNA: TGTGCCAGCAGTTTCTTCGTCCAGGGCCAGCCCCAGCATTTT.

This clone has a handful of counts. J is TRBJ2-3 and V is TRBV29-1, with a possible D match to TRBD2 (5 bases). The V end lost 3 bases, the J end lost 8 bases, and 18 bases lay between the germline ends. In germline, CDR1 is SQVTM, CDR2 ANQGSEA. This CDR3 region has 14 residues. The CDR3 coding sequence is TGCAGCGTTGAGGGTCGGGAAGGGTTTGGTACGCAGTATTTT. Amino acids: CSVEGREGFGTQYF.

The chain uses TRBV5-1 and TRBJ1-2; weak D call: TRBD1 (5 bases). Trimming stripped 0 bases from V and 6 bases from J, with 15 bases between. CDR3 size: 15 residues. Germline-derived CDR1 and CDR2 are SGHRS and YFSETQ. CDR3 sequence reads: CASSLASQGSDGYTF. The CDR3 DNA reads TGCGCCAGCAGCTTGGCGTCGCAGGGATCGGATGGCTACACCTTC.

The chain employs TRBV28 and TRBJ2-1, with D unresolved. The germline V gene encodes CDR1 MDHEN and CDR2 SYDVKM. The CDR3 contains 11 residues. Trimming cost V 3 bases and J 16 bases, with 13 bases left between them. The CDR3 DNA reads TGTGCCAGCAGTTTCCCCGGCCCCTCCTTCTTC. Translated, it gives CASSFPGPSFF.

This chain connects TRBV10-2 to TRBJ1-6, with D possibly matching TRBD1 (6 bases). Per the germline V gene, CDR1 is WSHSY and CDR2 is SAAADI. V shed 7 bases and J shed 9 bases, with 10 bases lying between them. The CDR3 loop spans 12 amino acids. Here the CDR3 DNA reads TGCGCCAGCAACTCAGGGGTTTCACCCCTCCACTTT. Protein: CASNSGVSPLHF.

This clone was seen a single time. The V gene is TRBV27, the J gene TRBJ2-1, with TRBD2 identical over 8 bases. The CDR3 runs 15 residues. V was clipped by 6 bases and J by 8 bases; unmatched bases: 12. Germline V lookup: CDR1 MNHEY, CDR2 SMNVEV (reference sequence). The CDR3 protein is CASSTGTSSWDEQFF. The CDR3 DNA reads as TGTGCCAGCAGCACAGGGACTAGTAGTTGGGATGAGCAGTTCTTC.

The rearrangement joins TRBV28 to TRBJ2-7; D may correspond to TRBD1 or TRBD2 (5 bases each). Germline V gene sequence: CDR1 MDHEN, CDR2 SYDVKM. CDR3 length: 12 amino acids. Trimming left V 6 bases short and J 5 bases short, with 11 bases between. The CDR3 coding sequence is TGTGCCAGCAGCTCAGGGACCCACGAGCAGTACTTC. Protein: CASSSGTHEQYF.

This sequence joins TRBV2 and TRBJ1-5, with TRBD1 matching over 7 bases. Germline V lookup: CDR1 SNHLY, CDR2 FYNNEI. The CDR3 has 15 amino acids. The J segment lost 1 base and the V segment lost 5 bases, leaving 5 bases of the junction unmatched. CDR3 in DNA: TGTGCCAGCAGTTCTGGACAGGCCAGCAATCAGCCCCAGCATTTT. Residues: CASSSGQASNQPQHF.

The CDR3 DNA sequence: TGTGCCACCAGTGACTTAGCGGGAGATCAAGAGACCCAGTACTTC. It encodes CATSDLAGDQETQYF. The chain links TRBV24-1 to TRBJ2-5; TRBD2 matches 9 bases. The CDR3 length is 15 residues. V gave up 4 bases and J gave up 2 bases; unmatched junction bases: 4. Per the germline V gene, CDR1 is KGHDR and CDR2 is SFDVKD.

V usage is TRBV18 and J usage is TRBJ1-2; D is undetermined. Germline V gives CDR1 KGHSH, CDR2 LQKENI. The ends were cut back, 4 bases at V and 0 bases at J, with 18 bases in the middle. The CDR3 runs to 17 residues. This CDR3 is CASSLISSGRANYGYTF. In DNA form, the CDR3 reads TGTGCCAGCTCACTCATTTCATCGGGAAGAGCTAACTATGGCTACACCTTC.

This clone showed up just once. The CDR3 reads CASSVLRGTGDTQYF. CDR3 coding DNA: TGTGCCAGCAGCGTCCTTCGCGGGACGGGAGATACGCAGTATTTT. The chain is built from TRBV9 and TRBJ2-3, with a weak D call TRBD2 (6 bases). CDR1 SGDLS and CDR2 YYNGEE come from the germline V gene. V shed 2 bases and J shed 5 bases, with 15 bases lying between them. This CDR3 is built from 15 residues.

The rearrangement joins TRBV2 to TRBJ2-7; no reliable D call. Trimming removed 4 bases at V and 2 bases at J, with 9 bases between. The germline CDR1 and CDR2 sequences are SNHLY and FYNNEI. The CDR3 covers 13 residues. The CDR3 bases are TGTGCCAGCAGTGCGAAGGATCCCTACGAGCAGTACTTC. It yields the protein CASSAKDPYEQYF.